Each of the 32 T cell receptor beta chains below was sequenced from the same sample in a study of T cells in Graves' hyperthyroidism and ophthalmopathy. TCR beta CDR3 region amplification was performed from RNA transcripts. An initial round of RT-PCR targeting the TCR CDR3 relied on the HTBI primer set. TCRdb ran MiXCR on the multiplex PCR reads and lists one entry per CDR3 protein. The sample shows around 700,000 distinct CDR3 sequences, under 20% of them seen only once. The material sequenced was blood. The receptors come from a woman aged 50 to 60 with Graves' hyperthyroidism that later progressed to Graves' ophthalmopathy.

There are many counts of this clonotype. This chain joins TRBV7-9 and TRBJ1-1; the match to TRBD1 covers 7 bases. The CDR3 covers 13 residues. V lost 8 bases to trimming and J lost 1 base; unmatched junction nucleotides: 4. The germline CDR1 and CDR2 sequences are SEHNR and FQNEAQ (reference sequence). The CDR3 sequence is CASRGQWNTEAFF. The DNA for the CDR3 is TGTGCCAGCCGGGGACAGTGGAACACTGAAGCTTTCTTT.

This clonotype was recorded many times. The gene calls are TRBV12-3 or TRBV12-4 and TRBJ1-2; 9 bases line up with TRBD1. This CDR3 has 15 residues. V lost 5 bases to trimming and J lost 6 bases; unmatched junction nucleotides: 10. CDR3 DNA: TGTGCCAGCAGTCCCTCCAACAGGGGGCAGGATGGCTACACCTTC. Protein sequence: CASSPSNRGQDGYTF.

This clonotype was detected a few times. The rearrangement joins TRBV24-1 to TRBJ1-2, with TRBD1 as a possible D gene (5 bases). CDR1 and CDR2 (germline): KGHDR, SFDVKD. CDR3 length equals 15 residues. Trimming removed 5 bases at V and 4 bases at J, with 16 bases between. The CDR3 sequence: CATSAPTGVSYGYTF. Here the CDR3 DNA reads TGTGCCACCAGTGCCCCGACGGGGGTCTCCTATGGCTACACCTTC.

The chain recombines TRBV29-1 with TRBJ2-5; D not resolved. The CDR3 sequence is 12 residues long. V was clipped by 6 bases and J by 2 bases, with 10 bases between them. The germline CDR1 and CDR2 sequences are SQVTM and ANQGSEA. This chain's CDR3 is CSVRSRQETQYF. Here the CDR3 DNA reads TGCAGCGTCCGAAGCAGACAAGAGACCCAGTACTTC.

The chain is built from TRBV28 and TRBJ1-3; no clear D gene. V was trimmed by 4 bases and J by 3 bases, leaving 19 bases between them. Per the germline V gene, CDR1 is MDHEN and CDR2 is SYDVKM. This CDR3 region has 17 residues. Here the CDR3 reads CASSSGFSQADGNTIYF. CDR3 nucleotide sequence: TGTGCCAGCAGTTCTGGTTTCTCTCAGGCGGATGGAAACACCATATATTTT.

J is TRBJ1-1 and V is TRBV19, with a possible D match to TRBD1 (5 bases). Trimming took 0 bases from V and 3 from J, leaving 11 bases between them. This CDR3 contains 15 residues. CDR1 is LNHDA, CDR2 SQIVND, per germline (reference sequence). This CDR3 reads CASSIELGGDTEAFF. The CDR3 DNA sequence: TGTGCCAGTAGTATAGAATTGGGGGGGGACACTGAAGCTTTCTTT.

The rearrangement uses TRBV7-2 and TRBJ2-5; 8 bases line up with TRBD2. CDR1 is SGHTA and CDR2 is FQGNSA in the germline V gene. This CDR3 is 15 amino acids long. The V and J ends lost 4 bases and 5 bases, in that order; junction bases with no gene match: 9. CDR3 region: CASSSRRGGSETQYF. The CDR3 bases are TGTGCCAGCAGCTCCAGACGGGGGGGCTCGGAGACCCAGTACTTC. Supplemented by reference TRBV7-2 and TRBJ2-5, the full variable domain reads GAGVSQSPSNKVTEKGKDVELRCDPISGHTALYWYRQSLGQGLEFLIYFQGNSAPDKSGLPSDRFSAERTGGSVSTLTIQRTQQEDSAVYLCASSSRRGGSETQYFGPGTRLLVL.

This clonotype was observed many times. The chain combines TRBV9 with TRBJ2-7, with 9 nucleotides matching TRBD1. V lost 2 bases and J lost 3; bases outside the gene matches: 6. The germline V gene encodes CDR1 SGDLS and CDR2 YYNGEE. This CDR3 contains 15 residues. This CDR3 reads CASSVTGTGNYEQYF. DNA for the CDR3: TGTGCCAGCAGCGTTACCGGGACAGGGAACTACGAGCAGTACTTC.

This clonotype was recorded at least ten times. The chain recombines TRBV20-1 with TRBJ2-3; 7 bases align to TRBD2. V shed 5 bases, J shed 1 base, and the junction held 12 bases outside the gene matches. The CDR3 sequence is 16 residues long. Germline CDR1 and CDR2: DFQATT and SNEGSKA (reference sequence). The CDR3 is CSALGLTRHGTDTQYF. The CDR3 DNA reads as TGCAGTGCTCTGGGACTAACGAGACACGGCACAGATACGCAGTATTTT.

This clonotype was seen only a few times. The rearrangement links TRBV12-5 to TRBJ1-6; 9 bases line up with TRBD1. The germline V gene has CDR1 LGHNT and CDR2 FRNRAP. J gave up 10 bases and V 2 bases, and 6 bases lay outside the gene matches. The CDR3 length is 15 residues. The CDR3 nucleotides are TGTGCTAGTGGTTTGATACAGGGGGCATTGTCACCCCTCCACTTT. Amino acids: CASGLIQGALSPLHF.

This clonotype has only a few counts. This chain uses TRBV4-1 with TRBJ1-2, with D possibly being TRBD1 (5 bases). The CDR3 covers 13 residues. In germline, CDR1 is MGHRA, CDR2 YSYEKL. Trimming cost V 3 bases and J 2 bases, with 7 bases left between them. CDR3: CASSHGDNYGYTF. CDR3 bases: TGCGCCAGCAGCCACGGGGACAACTATGGCTACACCTTC.

This clonotype was detected only a few times. The chain combines TRBV19 with TRBJ1-5; the D is unclear. CDR1 is LNHDA and CDR2 is SQIVND in the germline V gene (reference sequence). Trimming shortened V by 3 bases and J by 5 bases, and 14 bases separated the two germline ends. This CDR3 contains 15 residues. CDR3 loop: CASSIFGGEYQPQHF. The CDR3 region has the DNA TGTGCCAGTAGTATTTTCGGCGGAGAATATCAGCCCCAGCATTTT. The variable domain in full, completed from reference TRBV19 and TRBJ1-5, reads DGGITQSPKYLFRKEGQNVTLSCEQNLNHDAMYWYRQDPGQGLRLIYYSQIVNDFQKGDIAEGYSVSREKKESFPLTVTSAQKNPTAFYLCASSIFGGEYQPQHFGDGTRLSIL.

The rearrangement uses TRBV7-9 and TRBJ1-5; D is perhaps TRBD1 (5 bases). Germline values: CDR1 SEHNR, CDR2 FQNEAQ (reference sequence). V was cut by 6 bases and J by 8 bases, with 14 bases left in between. The CDR3 is 13 residues long. CDR3 sequence (DNA): TGTGCCAGCAGACTCGGACGGGGGGAGCCCCAGCATTTT. Amino acid sequence: CASRLGRGEPQHF. The whole variable domain, remainder taken from reference TRBV7-9 and TRBJ1-5, is DTGVSQNPRHKITKRGQNVTFRCDPISEHNRLYWYRQTLGQGPEFLTYFQNEAQLEKSRLLSDRFSAERPKGSFSTLEIQRTEQGDSAMYLCASRLGRGEPQHFGDGTRLSIL.

Many counts were recorded for this clonotype. V usage is TRBV5-1 and J usage is TRBJ1-2; 9 bases map to TRBD1. The germline V gene has CDR1 SGHRS and CDR2 YFSETQ. J lost 8 bases, V lost 1 base, and 9 bases had no gene match. CDR3 length: 15 amino acids. CDR3 coding DNA: TGCGCCAGCAGCTTGAAACAGGGGGCAGTACGGGGCTACACCTTC. Translation gives CASSLKQGAVRGYTF.

This clonotype was counted ten times or more. The rearrangement uses TRBV20-1 and TRBJ1-2; tentative D call: TRBD1 (5 bases). V was pared by 6 bases and J by 2 bases, with 10 bases between. Germline V lookup: CDR1 DFQATT, CDR2 SNEGSKA (reference sequence). This CDR3 region has 12 residues. The CDR3 bases are TGCAGTGCAATCAGGGAAAACTATGGCTACACCTTC. Its translation: CSAIRENYGYTF.

The sample holds many counts of this clonotype. The chain combines TRBV12-3 or TRBV12-4 with TRBJ2-1, with D perhaps TRBD1 (6 bases). With 4 bases removed from V and 0 bases from J, the gap between germline ends came to 10 bases. This CDR3 has 15 amino acids. The CDR3 is CASSYRESSYNEQFF. The CDR3 DNA reads TGTGCCAGCAGTTACAGGGAGAGCTCCTACAATGAGCAGTTCTTC.

This chain connects TRBV11-2 to TRBJ1-4; TRBD1 aligns across 9 bases. There are 18 residues in the CDR3. Germline V gene lookup returns CDR1 SGHAT and CDR2 FQNNGV. The J segment lost 3 bases and the V segment lost 6 bases, leaving 14 bases of the junction unmatched. The CDR3 DNA is TGTGCCAGCAGAGACCCGGGACAGGGTCTTTTAGCTAATGAAAAACTGTTTTTT. Encoded protein: CASRDPGQGLLANEKLFF.

This clonotype was seen ten or more times. V gene TRBV11-2 combines with J gene TRBJ2-7; D gene ambiguous. V gave up 6 bases and J gave up 0 bases, with 12 bases separating them. This CDR3 comprises 14 residues. The germline gives CDR1 SGHAT, CDR2 FQNNGV. The CDR3 loop is CASRYSGSSYEQYF. CDR3 in DNA: TGTGCCAGCAGGTACAGTGGTAGCTCCTACGAGCAGTACTTC.

The V call is TRBV19, the J call TRBJ1-1; tentatively, D is TRBD1 (5 bases). V shed 10 bases and J shed 0 bases, with 12 bases lying between them. Germline V gene sequence: CDR1 LNHDA, CDR2 SQIVND (reference sequence). CDR3 length equals 13 residues. CDR3 bases: TGTGCCACCGTCGGGGCAATGAACACTGAAGCTTTCTTT. Its translation is CATVGAMNTEAFF.

This clonotype was seen repeatedly, ten times or more. This sequence joins TRBV13 and TRBJ2-3; 8 bases map to TRBD2. The CDR3 has 17 amino acids. CDR1 PRHDT and CDR2 FYEKMQ come from the germline V gene (reference sequence). With 5 bases clipped from V and 0 bases from J, the junction kept 10 bases outside the gene matches. The CDR3 loop reads CASSEILAETSTDTQYF. CDR3 in DNA: TGTGCCAGCAGCGAAATACTAGCGGAGACTAGCACAGATACGCAGTATTTT.

This clonotype was seen repeatedly, ten times or more. V is TRBV3-1 and J is TRBJ1-3; unclear D gene. Germline V gene data show CDR1 as LGHDT and CDR2 as YNNKEL (reference sequence). This CDR3 comprises 18 residues. The ends were cut back, 3 bases at V and 0 bases at J, with 18 bases in the middle. CDR3 sequence: CASSQYLTGSGSGNTIYF. DNA of the CDR3: TGTGCCAGCAGCCAGTACTTGACCGGCAGCGGCTCTGGAAACACCATATATTTT.

This clonotype was seen only a few times. A clone one base away is much larger, so this may be a read error. The chain employs TRBV20-1 and TRBJ1-2; tentative D call: TRBD1 (6 bases). Per the germline V gene, CDR1 is DFQATT and CDR2 is SNEGSKA (reference sequence). The CDR3 has 14 amino acids. V was trimmed by 5 bases and J by 2 bases, leaving 15 bases between them. As DNA, the CDR3 is TGCAGTGCTGGGGCCAACAGGGCCAACTATGGCTACACCTTC. It yields the protein CSAGANRANYGYTF.

The chain carries TRBV20-1 and TRBJ1-2; D possibly corresponds to TRBD1 (5 bases). Germline assignment: CDR1 DFQATT and CDR2 SNEGSKA (reference sequence). The V and J ends lost 5 bases and 5 bases respectively, with 18 bases between them. This CDR3 is built from 14 residues. The CDR3 loop is CSAGGGVLSYGYTF. CDR3 nucleotide sequence: TGCAGTGCTGGGGGGGGGGTCTTATCTTATGGCTACACCTTC.

As DNA, the CDR3 is TGTGCCAGCAGCGTCGGGTCACAGTCTAATTCACCCCTCCACTTT. This gives the protein CASSVGSQSNSPLHF. This rearrangement joins TRBV9 to TRBJ1-6, with unresolved D. Germline V lookup: CDR1 SGDLS, CDR2 YYNGEE. Deletions cut 2 bases from V and 6 bases from J, with 12 bases between. The CDR3 contains 15 residues.

This clonotype was detected a few times. V and J are TRBV7-9 and TRBJ2-7; 12 nucleotides match TRBD2. J lost 3 bases, V lost 4 bases, and 4 bases had no gene match. Germline loops: CDR1 SEHNR, CDR2 FQNEAQ (reference sequence). The CDR3 sequence is 15 residues long. The CDR3 here is CASSSGTSGFYEQYF. The CDR3 DNA sequence: TGTGCCAGCAGCTCCGGGACTAGCGGGTTCTACGAGCAGTACTTC.

Many counts were recorded for this clonotype. The J gene is TRBJ1-1, the V gene TRBV2; no firm D call. V was trimmed by 4 bases and J by 3 bases, leaving 12 bases between them. The germline CDR1 and CDR2 sequences are SNHLY and FYNNEI. This CDR3 has 14 residues. The CDR3 DNA reads TGTGCCAGCAGTGTCCGGGTCGAATACACTGAAGCTTTCTTT. It codes for CASSVRVEYTEAFF.

This clonotype was counted only a few times. The rearrangement links TRBV6-1 to TRBJ2-5, with D perhaps matching TRBD2 (6 bases). Germline CDR1 is MNHNS and CDR2 is SASEGT. This CDR3 is 13 amino acids long. V was cut by 5 bases and J by 3 bases, with 10 bases left in between. CDR3 sequence reads: CASSWDWEETQYF. In DNA, the CDR3 is TGTGCCAGCAGTTGGGACTGGGAAGAGACCCAGTACTTC.

The chain recombines TRBV19 with TRBJ1-2; TRBD1 is a possible D gene (6 bases). The ends were cut back, 0 bases at V and 4 bases at J, with 9 bases in the middle. In germline, CDR1 is LNHDA, CDR2 SQIVND (reference sequence). This CDR3 region has 14 residues. DNA of the CDR3: TGTGCCAGTAGTATAGACAGGGGAGCCTATGGCTACACCTTC. This codes for CASSIDRGAYGYTF.

This sequence joins TRBV7-3 and TRBJ2-7; D might be TRBD1 (5 bases). The germline V gene encodes CDR1 SGHTA and CDR2 FQGTGA. The V end lost 4 bases, the J end lost 5 bases, and 12 bases lay between the germline ends. The CDR3 covers 13 residues. CDR3 loop: CASSYQDSDEQYF. DNA for the CDR3: TGTGCCAGCAGCTATCAAGACAGCGACGAGCAGTACTTC.

As for this clonotype: A read error may explain this, as a much larger clone is one base away. This chain uses TRBV10-1 with TRBJ2-3; 12 bases are shared with TRBD2. Germline assignment: CDR1 WNHNN and CDR2 SYGVQD (reference sequence). The CDR3 is 17 amino acids. With 0 bases clipped from V and 6 bases from J, the junction kept 7 bases outside the gene matches. CDR3 nucleotide sequence: TGCGCCAGCAGTGAGTCCGTACTAGCGGGGGGAGCGGATACGCAGTATTTT. The encoded protein is CASSESVLAGGADTQYF.

The V gene is TRBV11-2, the J gene TRBJ2-5, with 13 bases fitting TRBD2. The CDR3 contains 16 residues. The ends lost 6 bases at V and 3 bases at J; junction bases unmatched: 7. Germline V lookup: CDR1 SGHAT, CDR2 FQNNGV. The CDR3 DNA sequence: TGTGCCAGCAGTGCGGGACTAGCGGGGAACAAAGAGACCCAGTACTTC. Encoded protein: CASSAGLAGNKETQYF.

With respect to this clonotype: A much larger clone lies one base from this, so it may be a read error. The genes are TRBV7-9 and TRBJ2-5; D is perhaps TRBD1 or TRBD2 (5 bases each). Germline values: CDR1 SEHNR, CDR2 FQNEAQ (reference sequence). The CDR3 contains 15 residues. CDR3 region: CASSAWDVTQETRYF. The CDR3 bases are TGTGCCAGCAGCGCCTGGGACGTTACACAAGAGACCCGGTACTTC.